This paragraph reports one TCR beta chain. Its target is not known. The sample is drawn from a study of response to subunit inactivated influenza vaccine. Whole-study findings and limits: With each seasonal influenza vaccination, the authors suggested, few new T cells are recruited.

Each CDR3 protein gets one entry after TCRdb re-called the RT-PCR reads with MiXCR. The sample lists 400,000 to 650,000 distinct CDR3 sequences; approximately 7.2% were seen once. The germline V gene encodes CDR1 MDHEN and CDR2 SYDVKM. V shed 5 bases and J 5 bases; nucleotides not matched to a gene: 8. There are 15 residues in the CDR3. Sequencing used PBMCs from blood, obtained less than 30 months after vaccination. The sequence came from a man aged 45 to 70 who received an inactivated influenza vaccine. This chain connects TRBV28 to TRBJ2-5, with 10 positions matching TRBD1. The CDR3 nucleotides are TGTGCCAGCAGTCTGGGGGACAGGGGCACGGAGACCCAGTACTTC. Protein product: CASSLGDRGTETQYF.